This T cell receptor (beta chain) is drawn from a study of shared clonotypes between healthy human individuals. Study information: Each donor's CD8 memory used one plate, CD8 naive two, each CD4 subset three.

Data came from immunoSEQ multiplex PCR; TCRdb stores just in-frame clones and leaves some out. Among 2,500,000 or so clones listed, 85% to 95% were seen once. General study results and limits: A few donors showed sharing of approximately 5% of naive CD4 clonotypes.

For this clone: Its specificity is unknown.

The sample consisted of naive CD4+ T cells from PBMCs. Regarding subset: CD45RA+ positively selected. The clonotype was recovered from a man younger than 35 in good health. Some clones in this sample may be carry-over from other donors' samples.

The CDR3 DNA reads as TGTGCCAGCAGTTTTCCTAGGAGTCCTCTTTTCCACGAGCAGTACTTC. This translates into CASSFPRSPLFHEQYF. V and J are TRBV28 and TRBJ2-7, with D unclear. The CDR3 is 16 amino acids. From germline, CDR1 is MDHEN and CDR2 SYDVKM. Trimming removed 3 bases at V and 5 bases at J, with 20 bases between.